Following are 10 T cell receptor beta chains from one sample sequenced in a study of T cells in narcolepsy. The table came from immunoSEQ multiplex PCR; TCRdb's copy has only in-frame clones and leaves some out. The table includes 20,000 to 25,000 clones, about four fifths detected once. The sequencing sample was made of CD45RA- memory CD4+ T cells from PBMCs. The receptors derive from a human donor with narcolepsy.

V usage is TRBV28 and J usage is TRBJ1-2, with D uncertain. Germline V gene data show CDR1 as MDHEN and CDR2 as SYDVKM. The CDR3 runs 14 residues. The V end was cut by 4 bases, the J end by 8 bases, with 17 bases between. CDR3 sequence reads: CASSSAEGRYGYTF. In DNA, the CDR3 is TGTGCCAGCAGTTCGGCAGAAGGGAGATACGGCTACACCTTC.

This clone was detected only once. The gene calls are TRBV10-3 and TRBJ2-2, with 8 bases aligning to TRBD2. Germline V gene data show CDR1 as ENHRY and CDR2 as SYGVKD. This CDR3 is 15 amino acids long. The ends lost 5 bases at V and 6 bases at J; junction bases unmatched: 8. Written as DNA, the CDR3 is TGTGCCATCAGTCAGACTAGCGAGGAGGCCGGGGAGCTGTTTTTT. Translating it yields CAISQTSEEAGELFF.

The genes are TRBV5-5 and TRBJ2-2, with D uncertain. Germline assignment: CDR1 SGHKS and CDR2 YYEKEE (reference sequence). CDR3 size: 14 residues. Trimming took 0 bases from V and 6 from J, leaving 9 bases between them. The CDR3 sequence is CASSLEGQAGELFF. The CDR3 nucleotides are TGTGCCAGCAGCTTGGAGGGTCAGGCCGGGGAGCTGTTTTTT. Full variable domain (remainder filled in from reference TRBV5-5 and TRBJ2-2): DAGVTQSPTHLIKTRGQQVTLRCSPISGHKSVSWYQQVLGQGPQFIFQYYEKEERGRGNFPDRFSARQFPNYSSELNVNALLLGDSALYLCASSLEGQAGELFFGEGSRLTVL.

The J gene is TRBJ2-1, the V gene TRBV7-2; TRBD1 matches at 11 bases. The J segment lost 6 bases and the V segment lost 1 base, leaving 5 bases of the junction unmatched. The germline V gene encodes CDR1 SGHTA and CDR2 FQGNSA. The CDR3 runs to 16 residues. CDR3 coding DNA: TGTGCCAGCAGCTTAGTCGGGACAGGGGGTCGCAATGAGCAGTTCTTC. As protein: CASSLVGTGGRNEQFF.

The V and J genes are TRBV27 and TRBJ1-6; the D is unclear. Germline V lookup: CDR1 MNHEY, CDR2 SMNVEV (reference sequence). The CDR3 length is 17 residues. V lost 8 bases and J 0 bases, leaving 17 bases between the germline ends. CDR3 protein: CASSFSSRSSYNSPLHF. The CDR3 region has the DNA TGTGCCAGCTCCTTTTCGAGCCGAAGCTCCTATAATTCACCCCTCCACTTT.

The chain recombines TRBV11-2 with TRBJ2-1, with 12 bases identical to TRBD2. With 5 bases clipped from V and 2 bases from J, the junction kept 10 bases outside the gene matches. This CDR3 has 18 amino acids. From germline, CDR1 is SGHAT and CDR2 FQNNGV. The CDR3 reads CASSARLAGELAYNEQFF. CDR3 DNA: TGTGCCAGCAGCGCCCGACTAGCGGGAGAATTGGCCTACAATGAGCAGTTCTTC.

The rearrangement uses TRBV10-2 and TRBJ2-7; TRBD2 matches at 14 bases. The V and J ends lost 7 bases and 2 bases, in that order; junction bases with no gene match: 10. This CDR3 is built from 17 residues. Germline CDR1 and CDR2: WSHSY and SAAADI. CDR3: CASIPGLAGVKAYEQYF. DNA for the CDR3: TGCGCCAGCATCCCGGGACTAGCGGGAGTTAAGGCCTACGAGCAGTACTTC.

The chain combines TRBV28 with TRBJ1-4, with D maybe TRBD1 (6 bases). Germline V CDR1 and CDR2: MDHEN, SYDVKM. Trimming left V 6 bases short and J 4 bases short, with 15 bases between. The length of the CDR3 is 15 residues. This chain's CDR3 is CASRRGGNNNEKLFF. DNA of the CDR3: TGTGCCAGCAGAAGGGGGGGAAACAATAATGAAAAACTGTTTTTT.

J is TRBJ2-5 and V is TRBV7-9; weak D call: TRBD1 (6 bases). From germline, CDR1 is SEHNR and CDR2 FQNEAQ (reference sequence). Trimming left V 5 bases short and J 5 bases short, with 21 bases between. This CDR3 contains 16 residues. This chain's CDR3 is CASSPQGPHPRETQYF. CDR3 DNA sequence: TGTGCCAGCAGCCCACAGGGACCCCACCCGAGGGAGACCCAGTACTTC.

To note about this clone: Other DNA sequences of this sample code for an identical CDR3. The rearrangement uses TRBV7-2 and TRBJ2-1; 7 nucleotides line up with TRBD1. Per germline, CDR1 SGHTA and CDR2 FQGNSA. V trimming: 2 bases; J trimming: 3 bases; junction bases outside the gene matches: 4. This CDR3 contains 15 residues. The CDR3 nucleotides are TGTGCCAGCAGCTTAAAGGACAGGCGCTACAATGAGCAGTTCTTC. It encodes CASSLKDRRYNEQFF.